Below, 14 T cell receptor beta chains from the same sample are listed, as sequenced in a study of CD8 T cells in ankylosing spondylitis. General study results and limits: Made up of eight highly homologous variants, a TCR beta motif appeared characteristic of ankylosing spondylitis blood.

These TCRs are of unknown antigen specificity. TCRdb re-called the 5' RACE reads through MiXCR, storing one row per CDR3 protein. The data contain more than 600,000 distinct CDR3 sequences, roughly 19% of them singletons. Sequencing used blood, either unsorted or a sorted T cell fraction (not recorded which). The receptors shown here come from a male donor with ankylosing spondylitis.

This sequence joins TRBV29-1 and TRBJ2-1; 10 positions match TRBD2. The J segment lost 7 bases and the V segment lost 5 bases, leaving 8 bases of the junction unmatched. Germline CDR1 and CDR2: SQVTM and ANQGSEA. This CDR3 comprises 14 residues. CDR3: CSVLQRGGRNEQFF. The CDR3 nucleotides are TGCAGCGTTCTCCAGCGGGGGGGGCGGAATGAGCAGTTCTTC.

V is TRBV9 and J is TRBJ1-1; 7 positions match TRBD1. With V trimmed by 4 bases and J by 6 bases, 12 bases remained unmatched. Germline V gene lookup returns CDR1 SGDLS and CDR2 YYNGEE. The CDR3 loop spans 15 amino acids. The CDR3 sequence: CASSPKTGNSAEAFF. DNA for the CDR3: TGTGCCAGCAGCCCCAAGACAGGGAATAGTGCTGAAGCTTTCTTT. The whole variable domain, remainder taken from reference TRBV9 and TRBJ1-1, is DSGVTQTPKHLITATGQRVTLRCSPRSGDLSVYWYQQSLDQGLQFLIQYYNGEERAKGNILERFSAQQFPDLHSELNLSSLELGDSALYFCASSPKTGNSAEAFFGQGTRLTVV.

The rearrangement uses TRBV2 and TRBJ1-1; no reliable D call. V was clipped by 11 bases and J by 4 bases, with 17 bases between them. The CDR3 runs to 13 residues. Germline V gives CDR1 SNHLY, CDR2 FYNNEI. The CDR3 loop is CAGRGPRVTEAFF. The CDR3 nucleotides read TGTGCCGGTCGTGGTCCGCGGGTCACTGAAGCTTTCTTT.

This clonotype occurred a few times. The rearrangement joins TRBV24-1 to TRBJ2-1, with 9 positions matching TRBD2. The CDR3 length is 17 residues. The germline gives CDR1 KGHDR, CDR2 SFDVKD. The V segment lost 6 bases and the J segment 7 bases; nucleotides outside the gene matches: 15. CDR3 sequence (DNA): TGTGCCACCAGTAATAGCGGGGGAGCGAGGTCCCCTAATGAGCAGTTCTTC. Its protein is CATSNSGGARSPNEQFF.

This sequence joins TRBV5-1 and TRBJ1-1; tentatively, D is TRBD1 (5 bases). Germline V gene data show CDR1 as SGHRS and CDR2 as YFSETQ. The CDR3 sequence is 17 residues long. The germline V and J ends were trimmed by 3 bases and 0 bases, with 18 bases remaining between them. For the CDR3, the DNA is TGCGCCAGCAGCTCGTGGGGTGTTGAGGGACTGAACACTGAAGCTTTCTTT. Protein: CASSSWGVEGLNTEAFF.

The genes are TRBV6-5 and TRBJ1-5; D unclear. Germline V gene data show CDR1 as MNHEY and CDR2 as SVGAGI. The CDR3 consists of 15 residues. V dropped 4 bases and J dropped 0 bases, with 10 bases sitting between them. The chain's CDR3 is CASSSGRNSNQPQHF. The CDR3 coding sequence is TGTGCCAGCAGTTCGGGGAGAAATAGCAATCAGCCCCAGCATTTT.

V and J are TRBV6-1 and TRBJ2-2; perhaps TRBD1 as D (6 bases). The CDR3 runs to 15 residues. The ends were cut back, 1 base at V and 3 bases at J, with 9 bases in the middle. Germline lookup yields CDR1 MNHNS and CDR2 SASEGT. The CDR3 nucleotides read TGTGCCAGCAGTGAAGGCCCAGGGGACACCGGGGAGCTGTTTTTT. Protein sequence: CASSEGPGDTGELFF.

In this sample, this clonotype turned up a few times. CDR3 in DNA: TGTGCCAGCTCGCCCCCACGATTAGACATCAACTACGAGCAGTACTTC. Translation gives CASSPPRLDINYEQYF. V gene TRBV18 combines with J gene TRBJ2-7; unclear D gene. CDR1 and CDR2 from the germline V gene are KGHSH and LQKENI. With 6 bases removed from V and 3 bases from J, the gap between germline ends came to 21 bases. The CDR3 has 16 residues.

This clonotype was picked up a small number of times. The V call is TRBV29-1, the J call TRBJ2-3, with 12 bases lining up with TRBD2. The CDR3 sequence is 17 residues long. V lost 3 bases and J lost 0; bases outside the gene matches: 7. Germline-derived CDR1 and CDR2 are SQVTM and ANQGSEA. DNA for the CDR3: TGCAGCGTTGATATGCTAGCGGGGGGGGGAAGCACAGATACGCAGTATTTT. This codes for CSVDMLAGGGSTDTQYF.

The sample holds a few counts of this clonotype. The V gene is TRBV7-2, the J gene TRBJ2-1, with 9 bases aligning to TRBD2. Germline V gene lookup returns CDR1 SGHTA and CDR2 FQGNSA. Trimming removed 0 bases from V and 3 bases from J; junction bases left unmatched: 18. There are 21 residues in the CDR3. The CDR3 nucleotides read TGTGCCAGCAGCTTAGCACCTCGACTAGCGGATCCCATTCAAGACTACAATGAGCAGTTCTTC. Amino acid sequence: CASSLAPRLADPIQDYNEQFF.

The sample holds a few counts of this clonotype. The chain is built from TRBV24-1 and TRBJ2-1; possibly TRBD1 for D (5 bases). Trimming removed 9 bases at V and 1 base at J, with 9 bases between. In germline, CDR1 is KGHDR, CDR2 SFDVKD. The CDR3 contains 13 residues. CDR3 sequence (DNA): TGTGCCACCCAGGGTTCGTCCTACAATGAGCAGTTCTTC. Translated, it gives CATQGSSYNEQFF.

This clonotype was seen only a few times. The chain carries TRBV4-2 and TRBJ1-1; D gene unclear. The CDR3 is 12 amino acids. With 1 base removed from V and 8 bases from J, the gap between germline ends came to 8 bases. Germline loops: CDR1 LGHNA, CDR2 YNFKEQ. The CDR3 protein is CASSQGRMEAFF. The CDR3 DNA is TGTGCCAGCAGCCAAGGAAGAATGGAAGCTTTCTTT.

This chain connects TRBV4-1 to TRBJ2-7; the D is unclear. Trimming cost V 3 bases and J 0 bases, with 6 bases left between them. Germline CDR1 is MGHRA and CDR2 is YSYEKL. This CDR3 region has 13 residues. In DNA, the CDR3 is TGCGCCAGCAGCCACAGCAACTCCTACGAGCAGTACTTC. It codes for CASSHSNSYEQYF.

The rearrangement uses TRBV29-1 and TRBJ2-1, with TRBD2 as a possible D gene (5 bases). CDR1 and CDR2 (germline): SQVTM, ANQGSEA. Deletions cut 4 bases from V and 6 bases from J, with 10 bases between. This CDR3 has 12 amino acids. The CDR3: CSVARSGNEQFF. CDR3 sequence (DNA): TGCAGCGTTGCACGGAGCGGCAATGAGCAGTTCTTC.